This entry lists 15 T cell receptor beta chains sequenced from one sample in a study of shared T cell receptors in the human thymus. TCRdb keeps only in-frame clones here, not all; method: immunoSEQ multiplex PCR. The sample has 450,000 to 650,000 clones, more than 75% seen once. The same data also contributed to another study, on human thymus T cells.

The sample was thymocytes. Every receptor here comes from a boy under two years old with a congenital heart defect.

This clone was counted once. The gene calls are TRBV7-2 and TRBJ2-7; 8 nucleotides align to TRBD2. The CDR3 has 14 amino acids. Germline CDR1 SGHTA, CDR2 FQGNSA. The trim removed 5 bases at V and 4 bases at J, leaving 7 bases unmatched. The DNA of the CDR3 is TGTGCCAGCAGCCCCCATAGCGGGATATACGAGCAGTACTTC. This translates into CASSPHSGIYEQYF.

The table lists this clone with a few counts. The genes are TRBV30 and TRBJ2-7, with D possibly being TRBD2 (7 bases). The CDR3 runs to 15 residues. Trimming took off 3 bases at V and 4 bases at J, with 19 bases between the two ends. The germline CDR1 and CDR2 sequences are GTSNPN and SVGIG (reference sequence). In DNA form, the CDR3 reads TGTGCCTGGAGCGGGGGCGGGGGCCAGGGGTACGAGCAGTACTTC. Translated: CAWSGGGGQGYEQYF.

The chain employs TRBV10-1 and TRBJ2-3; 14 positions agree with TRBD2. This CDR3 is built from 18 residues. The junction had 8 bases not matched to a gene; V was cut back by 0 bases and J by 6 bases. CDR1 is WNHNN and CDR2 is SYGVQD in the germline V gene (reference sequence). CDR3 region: CASSESRGLAGAWDTQYF. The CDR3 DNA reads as TGCGCCAGCAGTGAGTCGAGGGGACTAGCGGGAGCGTGGGATACGCAGTATTTT.

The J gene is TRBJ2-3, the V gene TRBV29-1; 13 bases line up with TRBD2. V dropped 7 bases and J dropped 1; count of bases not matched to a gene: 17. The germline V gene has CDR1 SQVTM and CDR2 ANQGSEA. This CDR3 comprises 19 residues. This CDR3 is CSAHPGLAGIGARTDTQYF. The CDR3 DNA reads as TGCAGCGCACACCCGGGACTAGCGGGAATTGGGGCTCGCACAGATACGCAGTATTTT.

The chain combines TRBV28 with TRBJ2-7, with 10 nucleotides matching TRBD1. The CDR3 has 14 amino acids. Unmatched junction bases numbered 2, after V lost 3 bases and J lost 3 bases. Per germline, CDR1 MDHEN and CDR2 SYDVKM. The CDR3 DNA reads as TGTGCCAGCAGTTTCCGGACAGGGGGCTACGAGCAGTACTTC. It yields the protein CASSFRTGGYEQYF.

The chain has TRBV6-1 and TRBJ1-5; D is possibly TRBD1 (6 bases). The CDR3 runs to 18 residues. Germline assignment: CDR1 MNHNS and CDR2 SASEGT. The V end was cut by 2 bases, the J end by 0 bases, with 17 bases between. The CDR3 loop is CASSESGDTNYSNQPQHF. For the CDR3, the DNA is TGTGCCAGCAGTGAAAGCGGGGACACCAACTATAGCAATCAGCCCCAGCATTTT.

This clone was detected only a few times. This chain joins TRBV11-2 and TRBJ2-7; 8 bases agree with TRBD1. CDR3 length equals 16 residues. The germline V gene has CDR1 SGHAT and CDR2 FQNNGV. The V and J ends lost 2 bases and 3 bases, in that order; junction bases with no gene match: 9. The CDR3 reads CASSLQDQGANYEQYF. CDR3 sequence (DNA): TGTGCCAGCAGCTTACAGGACCAGGGGGCAAACTACGAGCAGTACTTC.

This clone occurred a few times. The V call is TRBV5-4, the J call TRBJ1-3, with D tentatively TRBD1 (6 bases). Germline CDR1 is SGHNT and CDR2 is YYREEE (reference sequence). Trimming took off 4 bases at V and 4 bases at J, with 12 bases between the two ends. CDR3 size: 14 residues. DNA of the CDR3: TGTGCCAGCAGCCATACAGGGTTGGGAAACACCATATATTTT. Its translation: CASSHTGLGNTIYF.

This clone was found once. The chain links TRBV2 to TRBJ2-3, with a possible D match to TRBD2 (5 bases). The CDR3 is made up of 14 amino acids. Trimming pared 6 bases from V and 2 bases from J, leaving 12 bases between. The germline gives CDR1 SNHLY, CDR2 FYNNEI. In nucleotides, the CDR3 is TGTGCCAGCAGCCCGAGGGCGCTCACAGATACGCAGTATTTT. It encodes CASSPRALTDTQYF.

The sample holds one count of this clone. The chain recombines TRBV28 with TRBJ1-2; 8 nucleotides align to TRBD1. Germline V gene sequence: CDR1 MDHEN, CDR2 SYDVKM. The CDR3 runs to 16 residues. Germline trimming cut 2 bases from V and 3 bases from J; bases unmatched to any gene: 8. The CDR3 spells CASSLGPRGLHYGYTF. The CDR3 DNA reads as TGTGCCAGCAGTTTAGGCCCCAGGGGGCTGCACTATGGCTACACCTTC.

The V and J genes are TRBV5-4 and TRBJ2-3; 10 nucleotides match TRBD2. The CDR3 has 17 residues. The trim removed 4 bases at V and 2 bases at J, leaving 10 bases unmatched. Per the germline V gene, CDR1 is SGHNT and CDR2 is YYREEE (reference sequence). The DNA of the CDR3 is TGTGCCAGCAGCATCCGACTAGCGGGCCTCAACACAGATACGCAGTATTTT. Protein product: CASSIRLAGLNTDTQYF.

The DNA for the CDR3 is TGTGCCAGCAGCTTAGGCTTAGAGCGGGGGGGCGAGCAGTACTTC. Amino acid sequence: CASSLGLERGGEQYF. The chain recombines TRBV7-6 with TRBJ2-7; TRBD2 matches at 10 bases. The germline V gene encodes CDR1 SGHVS and CDR2 FNYEAQ. With 1 base clipped from V and 6 bases from J, the junction kept 6 bases outside the gene matches. CDR3 length: 15 residues.

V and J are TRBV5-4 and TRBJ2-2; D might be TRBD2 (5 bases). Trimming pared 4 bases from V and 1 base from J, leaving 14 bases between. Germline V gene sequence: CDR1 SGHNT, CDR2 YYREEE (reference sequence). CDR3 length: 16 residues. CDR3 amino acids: CASSHGLSGNTGELFF. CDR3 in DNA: TGTGCCAGCAGCCACGGACTGTCCGGGAACACCGGGGAGCTGTTTTTT.

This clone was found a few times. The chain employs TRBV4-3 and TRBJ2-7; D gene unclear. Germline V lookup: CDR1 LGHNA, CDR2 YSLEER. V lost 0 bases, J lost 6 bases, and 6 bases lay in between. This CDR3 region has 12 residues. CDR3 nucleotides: TGCGCCAGCAGCCAAGATTTTAGCGAGCAGTACTTC. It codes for CASSQDFSEQYF.

This CDR3 is CASSVVYTSGSRGMKNEQFF. CDR3 nucleotides: TGTGCCAGCAGTGTCGTTTATACTAGCGGGAGTCGGGGGATGAAGAATGAGCAGTTCTTC. This sequence joins TRBV2 and TRBJ2-1; 11 bases match TRBD2. J was trimmed by 7 bases and V by 4 bases; bases with no gene match: 21. Germline V gene sequence: CDR1 SNHLY, CDR2 FYNNEI. CDR3 size: 20 residues.